A single sample is the source of the 11 T cell receptor beta chains below, sequenced in a study of T cell responses to AZD1222 COVID-19 vaccine. The data were produced by immunoSEQ multiplex PCR, yet TCRdb's version contains in-frame clones alone and is incomplete. The data hold 150,000 to 200,000 clones, with roughly 94% observed a single time. The sequences come from peripheral blood, collected 28 days after the second AZD1222 dose. The receptors stem from an adult who received the AZD1222 COVID-19 vaccine.

This chain links TRBV7-8 with TRBJ2-7, with D unclear. This CDR3 has 13 amino acids. Germline-derived CDR1 and CDR2 are SGHVS and FQNEAQ. V was shortened by 1 base and J by 5 bases, with 9 bases between the two germline ends. CDR3 region: CASSLGLIDEQYF. CDR3 coding DNA: TGTGCCAGCAGCTTAGGTCTTATCGACGAGCAGTACTTC.

The chain combines TRBV4-1 with TRBJ2-5, with no clear D. The CDR3 is made up of 13 amino acids. Germline V gene sequence: CDR1 MGHRA, CDR2 YSYEKL. Trimming shortened V by 4 bases and J by 2 bases, and 8 bases separated the two germline ends. In DNA form, the CDR3 reads TGCGCCAGCAGCCTCCAGATTCAAGAGACCCAGTACTTC. Its protein is CASSLQIQETQYF.

The chain links TRBV7-8 to TRBJ1-6; tentatively, D is TRBD1 (5 bases). Per the germline V gene, CDR1 is SGHVS and CDR2 is FQNEAQ. There are 17 residues in the CDR3. V lost 2 bases and J 7 bases, leaving 18 bases between the germline ends. The CDR3 is CASSLKRGQFPNSPLHF. The CDR3 DNA is TGTGCCAGCAGCTTAAAGAGGGGCCAGTTCCCCAATTCACCCCTCCACTTT.

The chain joins TRBV6-5 to TRBJ2-2; maybe TRBD2 (6 bases). Trimming shortened V by 6 bases and J by 5 bases, and 13 bases separated the two germline ends. The CDR3 contains 14 residues. The V gene's germline CDR1 is MNHEY and CDR2 SVGAGI. CDR3 DNA: TGTGCCAGCAGCCGGTCGCGGGGAACCGGGGAGCTGTTTTTT. It is translated as CASSRSRGTGELFF.

The CDR3 DNA is TGTGCCAGCAGCACCCCTCCAGAACAAAGGGAGTCGGGGGGCGCTGCCTGCGGCTACACCTTC. This translates into CASSTPPEQRESGGAACGYTF. V is TRBV21-1 and J is TRBJ1-2. TRBV21-1 is recorded as a pseudogene. The CDR3 sequence is 21 residues long.

This clone has only one observation. The rearrangement joins TRBV5-1 to TRBJ2-2, with D possibly TRBD1 on 5 matching bases. The length of the CDR3 is 17 residues. V was trimmed by 1 base and J by 1 base, leaving 14 bases between them. Germline V CDR1 and CDR2: SGHRS, YFSETQ. The DNA for the CDR3 is TGCGCCAGCAGCTTGCGGTCCGGCAGGGAGAACACCGGGGAGCTGTTTTTT. It specifies CASSLRSGRENTGELFF. Supplemented by reference TRBV5-1 and TRBJ2-2, the full variable domain reads KAGVTQTPRYLIKTRGQQVTLSCSPISGHRSVSWYQQTPGQGLQFLFEYFSETQRNKGNFPGRFSGRQFSNSRSEMNVSTLELGDSALYLCASSLRSGRENTGELFFGEGSRLTVL.

The chain combines TRBV27 with TRBJ2-3; possibly TRBD1 for D (6 bases). Germline V gives CDR1 MNHEY, CDR2 SMNVEV (reference sequence). The CDR3 sequence is 15 residues long. The V and J ends lost 5 bases and 2 bases respectively, with 14 bases between them. The CDR3 protein is CASSTRDISTDTQYF. In nucleotides, the CDR3 is TGTGCCAGCAGTACTCGGGACATATCCACAGATACGCAGTATTTT.

This chain joins TRBV12-3 or TRBV12-4 and TRBJ2-3; D gene ambiguous. Trimming stripped 5 bases from V and 5 bases from J, with 8 bases between. The CDR3 is made up of 12 amino acids. The CDR3 reads CASSGLGDTQYF. The DNA for the CDR3 is TGTGCCAGCAGTGGTCTCGGAGATACGCAGTATTTT.

V usage is TRBV7-2 and J usage is TRBJ1-4; D is undetermined. This CDR3 is built from 17 residues. Between the trimmed V and J ends, which lost 3 bases and 0 bases, there was a span of 14 bases. Germline V gene lookup returns CDR1 SGHTA and CDR2 FQGNSA. The CDR3 DNA is TGTGCCAGCAGCTTTTTTCACAGAACCCCAACTAATGAAAAACTGTTTTTT. Amino acid sequence: CASSFFHRTPTNEKLFF.

V and J are TRBV7-9 and TRBJ1-2, with D possibly being TRBD1 (6 bases). Germline CDR1 SEHNR, CDR2 FQNEAQ (reference sequence). The CDR3 runs to 14 residues. The germline V and J ends were trimmed by 6 bases and 8 bases, with 19 bases remaining between them. The CDR3: CASRPSPGVRGYTF. CDR3 coding DNA: TGTGCCAGCAGACCTTCCCCAGGGGTAAGGGGCTACACCTTC. The variable domain in full, completed from reference TRBV7-9 and TRBJ1-2, reads DTGVSQNPRHKITKRGQNVTFRCDPISEHNRLYWYRQTLGQGPEFLTYFQNEAQLEKSRLLSDRFSAERPKGSFSTLEIQRTEQGDSAMYLCASRPSPGVRGYTFGSGTRLTVV.

The rearrangement uses TRBV4-2 and TRBJ2-6, with D unresolved. CDR3 length: 17 amino acids. From germline, CDR1 is LGHNA and CDR2 YNFKEQ. Trimming removed 0 bases at V and 0 bases at J, with 9 bases between. The CDR3 bases are TGTGCCAGCAGCCAAGATGGTAAAACCTCTGGGGCCAACGTCCTGACTTTC. Protein: CASSQDGKTSGANVLTF.